Following are 14 T cell receptor beta chains from one sample sequenced in a study of prognosis after radiotherapy for stage I lung cancer. Amplification of the TCR beta CDR3 (from genomic DNA) was done by two-round multiplex PCR. First-round PCR used primers specific to each TRBV and TRBJ gene. TCRdb used MiXCR to reprocess the multiplex PCR reads, holding one entry per CDR3 protein. The table has around 16,000 distinct CDR3 sequences, 15% to 20% seen once. This material consisted of PBMCs, taken before or after stereotactic body radiation therapy (not recorded which). The receptors derive from a donor of 50 years or more with non-small cell lung cancer.

There are many counts of this clonotype. The CDR3 nucleotides read TGTGCCAGCAGCTTCCCCCTCAATGAGCAGTTCTTC. The encoded protein is CASSFPLNEQFF. This chain joins TRBV5-4 and TRBJ2-1; D remains ambiguous. V lost 2 bases and J lost 6, with 6 bases in between. The CDR3 runs 12 residues. The germline CDR1 and CDR2 sequences are SGHNT and YYREEE (reference sequence).

Remarks on this clonotype: A junction boundary mismatches the germline segment, possibly from a read error. J is TRBJ2-2 and V is TRBV6-1; TRBD1 agrees at 8 bases. CDR1 is MNHNS, CDR2 SASEGT, per germline. CDR3 length equals 17 residues. CDR3 protein: CASRPDRDPANAGELFF. The CDR3 coding sequence is TGTGCCAGCAGACCGGACAGGGACCCTGCGAACGCCGGGGAACTGTTTTTT.

This clonotype was counted ten times or more. The CDR3 is CASSATAWGGTDTQYF. As DNA, the CDR3 is TGTGCCAGCAGTGCCACGGCCTGGGGCGGCACAGATACGCAGTATTTT. The V gene is TRBV12-3 or TRBV12-4, the J gene TRBJ2-3; D is perhaps TRBD1 (5 bases). This CDR3 contains 16 residues. V dropped 5 bases and J dropped 1 base, with 16 bases sitting between them.

Relative to its sample, this clonotype is medium-sized. The chain joins TRBV27 to TRBJ1-2; the match to TRBD1 covers 8 bases. The germline V gene has CDR1 MNHEY and CDR2 SMNVEV (reference sequence). This CDR3 contains 15 residues. Trimming at V came to 5 bases and at J to 7 bases, leaving 12 bases not matched to a gene. CDR3 DNA: TGTGCCAGCAGTCCCTGGACAGGGAAAGACGGTGGCTACACCTTC. This translates into CASSPWTGKDGGYTF.

This clonotype was observed at least ten times. The chain combines TRBV15 with TRBJ2-1; D ambiguous. Germline CDR1 and CDR2: LNHNV and YYDKDF (reference sequence). The CDR3 covers 14 residues. V gave up 6 bases and J gave up 0 bases, with 9 bases separating them. CDR3 sequence (DNA): TGTGCCACCAGAAGGACCGCCTCCTACAATGAGCAGTTCTTC. It translates to CATRRTASYNEQFF. Looking up the rest from reference TRBV15 and TRBJ2-1 gives the full variable domain: DAMVIQNPRYQVTQFGKPVTLSCSQTLNHNVMYWYQQKSSQAPKLLFHYYDKDFNNEADTPDNFQSRRPNTSFCFLDIRSPGLGDTAMYLCATRRTASYNEQFFGPGTRLTVL.

This clonotype is labeled as medium-sized (0.01 to 0.1%). This rearrangement joins TRBV20-1 to TRBJ2-5; 13 bases match TRBD2. The CDR3 extends over 16 amino acids. Germline values: CDR1 DFQATT, CDR2 SNEGSKA (reference sequence). With 1 base clipped from V and 4 bases from J, the junction kept 6 bases outside the gene matches. CDR3 sequence (DNA): TGCAGTGCTAGAGGTTCCGGACTAGCGGGAGTAGAGACCCAGTACTTC. This translates into CSARGSGLAGVETQYF.

Many counts were recorded for this clonotype. The chain carries TRBV14 and TRBJ2-7; D tentatively fits TRBD1 or TRBD2 (5 bases each). V was pared by 5 bases and J by 11 bases, with 13 bases between. The CDR3 spans 11 residues. Germline values: CDR1 SGHDN, CDR2 FVKESK. For the CDR3, the DNA is TGTGCCAGCAGCTCAGGGAGTTCAAAGTACTTC. It specifies CASSSGSSKYF.

This clonotype was seen repeatedly, ten times or more. The V gene is TRBV18, the J gene TRBJ2-7; TRBD2 matches 10 bases. J lost 2 bases, V lost 6 bases, and 10 bases had no gene match. In germline, CDR1 is KGHSH, CDR2 LQKENI. This CDR3 comprises 16 residues. In DNA form, the CDR3 reads TGTGCCAGCTCCCCAGTGACTAGCGGGCCAACCTACGAGCAGTACTTC. Its translation is CASSPVTSGPTYEQYF.

A few counts support this clonotype. A read error is possible here, since a much larger clone lies one base away. The chain uses TRBV5-6 and TRBJ1-1, with D tentatively TRBD1 (5 bases). Germline V gene lookup returns CDR1 SGHDT and CDR2 YYEEEE. This CDR3 region has 13 residues. CDR3 sequence: CVSSLWQGGGAFF. The CDR3 nucleotides are TGTGTCAGCAGCTTGTGGCAGGGCGGGGGAGCTTTCTTT.

This clonotype was counted ten times or more. The chain joins TRBV7-2 to TRBJ2-1, with 9 bases identical to TRBD2. The CDR3 consists of 16 residues. Trimming removed 3 bases from V and 5 bases from J; junction bases left unmatched: 8. Germline assignment: CDR1 SGHTA and CDR2 FQGNSA. This CDR3 reads CASSFLAGPANNEQFF. Written as DNA, the CDR3 is TGTGCCAGCAGCTTCCTAGCGGGGCCTGCGAACAATGAGCAGTTCTTC.

The V and J genes are TRBV6-2 or TRBV6-3 and TRBJ2-7; D may match TRBD1 or TRBD2 (6 bases each). Trimming took 0 bases from V and 3 from J, leaving 12 bases between them. CDR1 and CDR2 (germline): MNHEY, SVGEGT. This CDR3 has 15 amino acids. The CDR3 DNA sequence: TGTGCCAGCAGTTACTCGAATGGGGGGCTCTACGAGCAGTACTTC. Residues: CASSYSNGGLYEQYF.

This clonotype was picked up many times. The chain links TRBV28 to TRBJ2-3; D possibly corresponds to TRBD2 (6 bases). The germline gives CDR1 MDHEN, CDR2 SYDVKM. The CDR3 sequence is 16 residues long. V was pared by 7 bases and J by 1 base, with 18 bases between. The chain's CDR3 is CASTPPRGLGTDTQYF. The CDR3, as DNA: TGTGCCAGCACCCCGCCCCGGGGGTTAGGCACAGATACGCAGTATTTT.

This clonotype came up many times. V is TRBV27 and J is TRBJ1-2, with 8 nucleotides matching TRBD1. The germline V gene has CDR1 MNHEY and CDR2 SMNVEV (reference sequence). The CDR3 consists of 13 residues. V was clipped by 3 bases and J by 5 bases; unmatched bases: 2. The CDR3 DNA reads as TGTGCCAGCAGTTTTGGGACAGGTTATGGCTACACCTTC. This encodes CASSFGTGYGYTF.

About this clonotype: One junction end disagrees with the germline gene, perhaps due to a read error. This chain uses TRBV30 with TRBJ1-1, with D perhaps matching TRBD1 (6 bases). This CDR3 has 14 amino acids. Per the germline V gene, CDR1 is GTSNPN and CDR2 is SVGIG (reference sequence). CDR3 in DNA: TGTGCCTGGAGTGTATTCCGGGGGCACACTGGAGCTTTCTTT. Protein: CAWSVFRGHTGAFF.